The 29 T cell receptor beta chains given below trace back to one sample, sequenced in a study of T cell repertoires in cytomegalovirus infection. TCRdb ran MiXCR on the reads and lists one entry per CDR3 protein. This table holds about 130,000 distinct CDR3 sequences, 20% to 30% found once. Antigens for these TCRs are unknown. Sequenced sample: PBMCs, sequenced either directly or after in vitro stimulation (not recorded which). The receptor source for this set is a human donor in good health (CMV status not recorded). Some clones in this sample may be carry-over from other donors' samples.

This clonotype was counted between two and nine times. V is TRBV12-3 or TRBV12-4 and J is TRBJ2-2, with D possibly being TRBD2 (5 bases). Trimming removed 8 bases at V and 5 bases at J, with 18 bases between. The CDR3 contains 15 residues. The CDR3 sequence: CASEKTGMSTGELFF. CDR3 nucleotides: TGTGCCAGCGAAAAGACCGGGATGAGTACCGGGGAGCTGTTTTTT.

The V gene is TRBV7-2, the J gene TRBJ2-1, with TRBD2 matching 9 bases. CDR1 is SGHTA, CDR2 FQGNSA, per germline. The CDR3 totals 16 residues. With V trimmed by 4 bases and J by 0 bases, 4 bases remained unmatched. The CDR3 protein is CASSSLAGHSYNEQFF. The CDR3 DNA reads TGTGCCAGCAGCTCCCTAGCGGGGCACTCCTACAATGAGCAGTTCTTC.

The chain uses TRBV6-2 or TRBV6-3 and TRBJ2-7; D ambiguous. The CDR3 runs 12 residues. Trimming pared 7 bases from V and 0 bases from J, leaving 7 bases between. CDR1 and CDR2 from the germline V gene are MNHEY and SVGEGT. In nucleotides, the CDR3 is TGTGCCAGCATGGGTCACTCCTACGAGCAGTACGTC. It yields the protein CASMGHSYEQYV.

This clonotype was detected many times. The chain links TRBV7-6 to TRBJ2-5, with D tentatively TRBD2 (6 bases). The CDR3 totals 16 residues. Deletions cut 5 bases from V and 2 bases from J, with 18 bases between. Germline values: CDR1 SGHVS, CDR2 FNYEAQ. This chain's CDR3 is CASSPGLSGTQETQYF. CDR3 bases: TGTGCCAGCAGCCCAGGACTTAGCGGTACTCAAGAGACCCAGTACTTC.

The chain links TRBV6-5 to TRBJ1-6; the match to TRBD1 covers 8 bases. The CDR3 covers 14 residues. Germline V gene sequence: CDR1 MNHEY, CDR2 SVGAGI. V lost 7 bases, J lost 6 bases, and 5 bases stayed unmatched. The CDR3 loop is CASTHDRGNSPLHF. In DNA, the CDR3 is TGTGCCAGCACCCACGACAGGGGTAATTCACCCCTCCACTTT.

This clonotype has a handful of counts. This chain connects TRBV5-4 to TRBJ2-7, with D unresolved. The CDR3 runs 14 residues. Trimming took off 1 base at V and 0 bases at J, with 8 bases between the two ends. The germline gives CDR1 SGHNT, CDR2 YYREEE (reference sequence). CDR3: CASSLFPTSYEQYF. In nucleotides, the CDR3 is TGTGCCAGCAGCTTGTTCCCAACCTCCTACGAGCAGTACTTC.

This clonotype was found many times. V gene TRBV6-5 combines with J gene TRBJ2-2; 10 nucleotides match TRBD1. The V and J ends lost 7 bases and 4 bases, in that order; junction bases with no gene match: 6. Germline lookup yields CDR1 MNHEY and CDR2 SVGAGI. CDR3 length: 15 amino acids. CDR3 protein: CASKSGQGGTGELFF. CDR3 coding DNA: TGTGCCAGCAAATCAGGACAGGGGGGCACCGGGGAGCTGTTTTTT.

This clonotype has more than one count but fewer than ten. The V call is TRBV7-3, the J call TRBJ1-3; D is ambiguous. Trimming stripped 5 bases from V and 0 bases from J, with 5 bases between. CDR3 length: 13 residues. Germline CDR1 SGHTA, CDR2 FQGTGA. The CDR3 loop reads CASSVTSGNTIYF. In DNA, the CDR3 is TGTGCCAGCAGCGTGACCTCTGGAAACACCATATATTTT.

In its sample, this clonotype was seen a few times. The chain has TRBV6-1 and TRBJ2-5; no reliable D call. The V and J ends lost 6 bases and 1 base respectively, with 12 bases between them. CDR1 and CDR2 (germline): MNHNS, SASEGT. The CDR3 spans 14 residues. CDR3 nucleotides: TGTGCCAGCAGCTCCCCCAGGACCCAAGAGACCCAGTACTTC. Residues: CASSSPRTQETQYF.

The CDR3 protein is CSGDGRGGQPQHF. In DNA form, the CDR3 reads TGCAGTGGTGACGGCAGGGGTGGGCAGCCCCAGCATTTT. The rearrangement links TRBV20-1 to TRBJ1-5; possibly TRBD1 for D (6 bases). Germline V gives CDR1 DFQATT, CDR2 SNEGSKA (reference sequence). The CDR3 loop spans 13 amino acids. Trimming took off 7 bases at V and 7 bases at J, with 17 bases between the two ends.

The chain links TRBV6-6 to TRBJ2-1, with 9 bases aligning to TRBD2. The CDR3 is 15 amino acids. V lost 5 bases and J lost 15; bases outside the gene matches: 17. Germline V gives CDR1 MNHNY, CDR2 SVGAGI (reference sequence). CDR3 coding DNA: TGTGCCAGCAGTCCAGAGGTAGCGGGGGTTGAGGTCGTGTTCTTC. Translated, it gives CASSPEVAGVEVVFF.

There are many counts of this clonotype. The gene calls are TRBV7-2 and TRBJ1-1, with D perhaps TRBD1 (5 bases). Germline V gene lookup returns CDR1 SGHTA and CDR2 FQGNSA. This CDR3 comprises 15 residues. The V end lost 1 base, the J end lost 4 bases, and 13 bases lay between the germline ends. The CDR3 reads CASSLEAGLSTEAFF. CDR3 DNA: TGTGCCAGCAGCTTAGAGGCAGGGTTAAGCACTGAAGCTTTCTTT.

In its sample, this clonotype was seen a few times. V is TRBV12-5 and J is TRBJ2-1; 12 positions agree with TRBD1. CDR3 length: 15 amino acids. Per the germline V gene, CDR1 is LGHNT and CDR2 is FRNRAP. The junction had 5 bases not matched to a gene; V was cut back by 3 bases and J by 8 bases. The CDR3 sequence is CASGFRDRGRDEQFF. The CDR3 nucleotides read TGTGCTAGTGGTTTCAGGGACAGGGGGCGGGATGAGCAGTTCTTC.

This clonotype has a count of ten or more. V usage is TRBV7-2 and J usage is TRBJ2-3; D may be TRBD1 or TRBD2 (6 bases each). V dropped 5 bases and J dropped 5 bases, with 20 bases sitting between them. The CDR3 length is 16 residues. Germline V lookup: CDR1 SGHTA, CDR2 FQGNSA. In nucleotides, the CDR3 is TGTGCCAGCAGCCGCCCAACTGGGGGGCTGGGAGATACGCAGTATTTT. Encoded protein: CASSRPTGGLGDTQYF.

This chain joins TRBV7-6 and TRBJ2-5, with TRBD2 matching 9 bases. CDR3 size: 13 residues. CDR1 SGHVS and CDR2 FNYEAQ come from the germline V gene. The ends lost 6 bases at V and 4 bases at J; junction bases unmatched: 3. The CDR3 region is CASSVAGVETQYF. In DNA form, the CDR3 reads TGTGCCAGCAGTGTAGCGGGAGTAGAGACCCAGTACTTC.

The chain recombines TRBV2 with TRBJ1-2; no definite D call. CDR3 length equals 13 residues. Deletions cut 1 base from V and 4 bases from J, with 7 bases between. Germline-derived CDR1 and CDR2 are SNHLY and FYNNEI. CDR3 DNA sequence: TGTGCCAGCAGTGAAGAGGGTGGCTATGGCTACACCTTC. Its protein product is CASSEEGGYGYTF.

In its sample, this clonotype was seen a few times. V is TRBV6-5 and J is TRBJ2-3; D is perhaps TRBD1 or TRBD2 (5 bases each). This CDR3 has 15 amino acids. Germline CDR1 and CDR2: MNHEY and SVGAGI. V dropped 0 bases and J dropped 6 bases, with 13 bases sitting between them. The CDR3 nucleotides are TGTGCCAGCAGTTACTCGGGGACGAGTGGGGATACGCAGTATTTT. It is translated as CASSYSGTSGDTQYF.

The rearrangement links TRBV5-4 to TRBJ2-7, with D perhaps TRBD2 (7 bases). Looked up from germline, CDR1 is SGHNT and CDR2 is YYREEE (reference sequence). V dropped 2 bases and J dropped 3 bases, with 12 bases sitting between them. This CDR3 contains 14 residues. The CDR3 DNA follows: TGTGCCAGCAGCTTCTGGGGGGGCAGCTACGAGCAGTACGTC. Protein product: CASSFWGGSYEQYV.

This clonotype was counted between two and nine times. The chain has TRBV7-2 and TRBJ2-1; no reliable D call. This CDR3 spans 11 amino acids. Germline CDR1 SGHTA, CDR2 FQGNSA. V lost 0 bases, J lost 15 bases, and 9 bases lay in between. The CDR3 region has the DNA TGTGCCAGCAGCTTAGCGACTTTGCTGTTCTTC. The encoded protein is CASSLATLLFF.

This clonotype was seen only a few times. The rearrangement joins TRBV24-1 to TRBJ2-6, with D unresolved. CDR1 KGHDR and CDR2 SFDVKD come from the germline V gene. This CDR3 is 16 amino acids long. V was cut by 3 bases and J by 0 bases, with 8 bases left in between. Here the CDR3 reads CATSDPSSSGANVLTF. Written as DNA, the CDR3 is TGTGCCACCAGTGATCCCTCAAGCTCTGGGGCCAACGTCCTGACTTTC.

This clonotype has just a few counts. The V and J genes are TRBV5-4 and TRBJ1-2; weak D call: TRBD1 (6 bases). Trimming cost V 4 bases and J 1 base, with 14 bases left between them. CDR1 and CDR2 from the germline V gene are SGHNT and YYREEE (reference sequence). This CDR3 contains 15 residues. The CDR3: CASSPLDRDNYGYTF. The CDR3 DNA reads TGTGCCAGCAGCCCCCTGGACAGAGATAACTATGGCTACACCTTC.

The rearrangement links TRBV11-2 to TRBJ2-5; D is unclear. The V gene lost 1 base and the J gene lost 5 bases, with 23 bases spanning the gap. Germline V lookup: CDR1 SGHAT, CDR2 FQNNGV. The CDR3 spans 18 residues. The DNA for the CDR3 is TGTGCCAGCAGCTTAGGCGAGCAAATACGCCCGCAATTCGAGACCCAGTACTTC. Translated: CASSLGEQIRPQFETQYF.

There are a few counts of this clonotype. The chain carries TRBV11-2 and TRBJ2-1, with 8 nucleotides matching TRBD2. Trimming cost V 6 bases and J 6 bases; bases outside gene matches: 19. CDR3 size: 18 residues. The V gene's germline CDR1 is SGHAT and CDR2 FQNNGV. The CDR3 is CASRSPGGKRELSNEQFF. CDR3 nucleotides: TGTGCCAGCAGATCTCCGGGAGGCAAGCGGGAGTTAAGCAATGAGCAGTTCTTC.

The V and J genes are TRBV5-4 and TRBJ2-1; D may be TRBD2 (6 bases). The V gene's germline CDR1 is SGHNT and CDR2 YYREEE (reference sequence). Between the trimmed V and J ends, which lost 1 base and 8 bases, there was a span of 13 bases. The CDR3 runs to 14 residues. The CDR3 nucleotides read TGTGCCAGCAGCTTGCCAACTAGCCGCGATGAGCAGTTCTTC. This sequence encodes CASSLPTSRDEQFF.

As DNA, the CDR3 is TGCAGTGCTAGTCGGGATCGAGATACGCAGTATTTT. This gives the protein CSASRDRDTQYF. This chain connects TRBV20-1 to TRBJ2-3; D possibly corresponds to TRBD2 (5 bases). The CDR3 totals 12 residues. Germline V gene lookup returns CDR1 DFQATT and CDR2 SNEGSKA (reference sequence). Trimming cost V 3 bases and J 5 bases, with 9 bases left between them.

This clonotype was detected a few times. The gene calls are TRBV28 and TRBJ1-2; D remains unclear. V gave up 7 bases and J gave up 5 bases, with 20 bases separating them. Per the germline V gene, CDR1 is MDHEN and CDR2 is SYDVKM. The CDR3 totals 15 residues. The CDR3 region is CASTLFRQAEYGYTF. The CDR3 coding sequence is TGTGCCAGCACTCTTTTTCGGCAGGCGGAGTATGGCTACACCTTC.

This chain joins TRBV11-2 and TRBJ1-2; D is unresolved. Per germline, CDR1 SGHAT and CDR2 FQNNGV. This CDR3 is 12 amino acids long. Trimming cost V 2 bases and J 7 bases, with 8 bases left between them. CDR3 loop: CASSLSGRGYTF. CDR3 bases: TGTGCCAGCAGCTTAAGCGGACGTGGCTACACCTTC.

The V gene is TRBV7-9, the J gene TRBJ2-7, with D perhaps TRBD1 (7 bases). Trimming left V 5 bases short and J 5 bases short, with 19 bases between. The germline CDR1 and CDR2 sequences are SEHNR and FQNEAQ (reference sequence). This CDR3 spans 15 amino acids. The CDR3 here is CASSLLQGGQDEQYF. The CDR3 region has the DNA TGTGCCAGCAGCCTTCTGCAGGGGGGCCAGGACGAGCAGTACTTC. Full variable domain (remainder filled in from reference TRBV7-9 and TRBJ2-7): DTGVSQNPRHKITKRGQNVTFRCDPISEHNRLYWYRQTLGQGPEFLTYFQNEAQLEKSRLLSDRFSAERPKGSFSTLEIQRTEQGDSAMYLCASSLLQGGQDEQYFGPGTRLTVT.

This clonotype was recorded at least ten times. The chain links TRBV7-2 to TRBJ2-1, with 10 positions matching TRBD1. Germline assignment: CDR1 SGHTA and CDR2 FQGNSA. This CDR3 spans 15 amino acids. The V and J ends lost 7 bases and 9 bases, in that order; junction bases with no gene match: 12. This CDR3 is CASTHRDRGHGEQFF. CDR3 in DNA: TGTGCCAGCACCCACCGGGACAGGGGCCATGGTGAGCAGTTCTTC.